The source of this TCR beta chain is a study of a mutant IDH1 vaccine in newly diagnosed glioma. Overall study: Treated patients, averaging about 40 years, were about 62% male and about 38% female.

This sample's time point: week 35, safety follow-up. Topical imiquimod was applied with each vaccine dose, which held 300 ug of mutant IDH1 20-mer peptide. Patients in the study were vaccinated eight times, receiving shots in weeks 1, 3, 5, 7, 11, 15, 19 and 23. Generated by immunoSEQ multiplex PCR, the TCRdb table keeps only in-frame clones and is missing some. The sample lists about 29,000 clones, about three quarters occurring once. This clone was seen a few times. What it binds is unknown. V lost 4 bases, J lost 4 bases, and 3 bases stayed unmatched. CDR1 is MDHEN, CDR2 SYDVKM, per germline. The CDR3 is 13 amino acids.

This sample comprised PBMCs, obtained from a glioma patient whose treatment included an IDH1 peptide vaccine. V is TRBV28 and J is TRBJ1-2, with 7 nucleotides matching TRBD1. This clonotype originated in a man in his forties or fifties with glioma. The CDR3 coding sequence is TGTGCCAGCAGTTCCGGGACAGCCTATGGCTACACCTTC. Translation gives CASSSGTAYGYTF.